Sequencing of this T cell receptor beta chain was carried out in a study of cytomegalovirus exposure and HLA in healthy donors. General observations from the study: Trimming of TCR beta V- and J-genes showed a link, identified in a later analysis, to a missense DCLRE1C variant. A classifier reportedly called cytomegalovirus status with high sensitivity and specificity. Later work associated more than 15,000 TCR beta sequences with HLA alleles at 0.05 false discovery rate.

Concerning this clone: The antigen remains unidentified. A junction end diverges from the germline sequence, so it may reflect a read error.

Both 60 Vbeta primers and 13 Jbeta primers went into the PCR. Libraries were prepared by immunoSEQ multiplex PCR; TCRdb keeps only in-frame clonotypes and omits some of them. This repertoire shows about 160,000 clones, 80% found once; its top ten account for 1.3%. CDR1 is MDHEN, CDR2 SYDVKM, per germline. This CDR3 is built from 15 residues. The chain joins TRBV28 to TRBJ2-7, with 12 bases lining up with TRBD2. The sequence was collected from a woman in her forties or fifties in good health and CMV-seronegative. Material for sequencing was PBMCs. CDR3 in DNA: TGTGCCAGCAGTCTAGCGGGGGGGTCCTCCTACGGGCAGTACTTC. Its translation is CASSLAGGSSYGQYF.